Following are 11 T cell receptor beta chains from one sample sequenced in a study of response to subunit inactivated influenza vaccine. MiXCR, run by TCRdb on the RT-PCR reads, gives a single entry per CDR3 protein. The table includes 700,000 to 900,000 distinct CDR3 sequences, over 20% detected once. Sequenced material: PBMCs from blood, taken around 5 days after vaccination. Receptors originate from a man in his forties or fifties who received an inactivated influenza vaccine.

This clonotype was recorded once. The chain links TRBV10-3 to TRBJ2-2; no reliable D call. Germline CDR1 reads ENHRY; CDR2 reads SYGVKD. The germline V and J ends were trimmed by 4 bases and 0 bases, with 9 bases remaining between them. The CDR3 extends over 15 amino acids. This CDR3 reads CAISVRTSNTGELFF. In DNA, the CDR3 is TGTGCCATCAGTGTTAGGACGTCGAACACCGGGGAGCTGTTTTTT.

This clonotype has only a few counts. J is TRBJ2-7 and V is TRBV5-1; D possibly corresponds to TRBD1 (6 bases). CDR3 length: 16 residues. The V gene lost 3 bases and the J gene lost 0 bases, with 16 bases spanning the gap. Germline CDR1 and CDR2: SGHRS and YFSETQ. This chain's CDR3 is CASSSITGPGSYEQYF. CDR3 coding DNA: TGCGCCAGCAGCTCGATAACAGGGCCTGGCTCCTACGAGCAGTACTTC.

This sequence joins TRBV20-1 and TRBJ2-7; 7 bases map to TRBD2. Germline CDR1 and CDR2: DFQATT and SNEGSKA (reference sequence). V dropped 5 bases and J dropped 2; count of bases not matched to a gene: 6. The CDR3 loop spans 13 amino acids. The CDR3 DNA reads TGCAGTGCTTTTAGCGGGTCCACCTACGAGCAGTACTTC. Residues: CSAFSGSTYEQYF.

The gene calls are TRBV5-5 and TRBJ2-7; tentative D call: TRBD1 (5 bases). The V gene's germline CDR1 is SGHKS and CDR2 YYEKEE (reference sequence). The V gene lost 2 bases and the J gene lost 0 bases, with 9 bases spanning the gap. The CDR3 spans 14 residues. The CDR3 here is CASSFQGNSYEQYF. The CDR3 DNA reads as TGTGCCAGCAGCTTTCAGGGCAACTCCTACGAGCAGTACTTC. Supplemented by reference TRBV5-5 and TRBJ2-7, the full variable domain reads DAGVTQSPTHLIKTRGQQVTLRCSPISGHKSVSWYQQVLGQGPQFIFQYYEKEERGRGNFPDRFSARQFPNYSSELNVNALLLGDSALYLCASSFQGNSYEQYFGPGTRLTVT.

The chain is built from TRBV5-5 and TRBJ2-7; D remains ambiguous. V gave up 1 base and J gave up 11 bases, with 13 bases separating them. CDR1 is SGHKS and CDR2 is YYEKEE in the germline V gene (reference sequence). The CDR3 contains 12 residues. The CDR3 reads CASSLTASGEYF. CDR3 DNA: TGTGCCAGCAGCTTGACGGCCTCTGGGGAGTACTTC.

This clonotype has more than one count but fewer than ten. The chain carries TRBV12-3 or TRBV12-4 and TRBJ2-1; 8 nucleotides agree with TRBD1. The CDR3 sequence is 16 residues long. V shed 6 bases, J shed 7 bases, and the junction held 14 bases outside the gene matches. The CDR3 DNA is TGTGCCAGCAGCTCACCCGGCGACAGGGGCGGGAATGAGCAGTTCTTC. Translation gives CASSSPGDRGGNEQFF.

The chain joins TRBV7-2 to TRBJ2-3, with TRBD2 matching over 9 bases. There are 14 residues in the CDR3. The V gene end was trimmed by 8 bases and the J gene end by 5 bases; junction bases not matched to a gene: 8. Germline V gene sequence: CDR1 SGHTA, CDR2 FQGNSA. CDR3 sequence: CASRRRGGQDTQYF. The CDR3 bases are TGTGCCAGCCGGAGGCGGGGGGGCCAAGATACGCAGTATTTT.

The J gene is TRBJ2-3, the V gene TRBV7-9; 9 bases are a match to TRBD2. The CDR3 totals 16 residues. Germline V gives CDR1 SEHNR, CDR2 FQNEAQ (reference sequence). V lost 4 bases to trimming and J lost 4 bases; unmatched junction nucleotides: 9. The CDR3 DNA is TGTGCCAGCAGCTCAAATAGCGGGAGACGGGCAGATACGCAGTATTTT. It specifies CASSSNSGRRADTQYF.

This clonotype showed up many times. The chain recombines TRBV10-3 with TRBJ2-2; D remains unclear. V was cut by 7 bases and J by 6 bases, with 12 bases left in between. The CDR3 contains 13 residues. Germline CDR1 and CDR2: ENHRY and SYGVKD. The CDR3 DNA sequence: TGTGCCATCAAGATGGATCAGGCCGGGGAGCTGTTTTTT. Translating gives CAIKMDQAGELFF.

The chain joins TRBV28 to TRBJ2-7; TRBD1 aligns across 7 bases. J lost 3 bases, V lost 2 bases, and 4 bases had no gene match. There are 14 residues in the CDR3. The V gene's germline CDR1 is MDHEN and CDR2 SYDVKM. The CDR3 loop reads CASSLGQALYEQYF. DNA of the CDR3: TGTGCCAGCAGTTTAGGACAGGCCCTCTACGAGCAGTACTTC.

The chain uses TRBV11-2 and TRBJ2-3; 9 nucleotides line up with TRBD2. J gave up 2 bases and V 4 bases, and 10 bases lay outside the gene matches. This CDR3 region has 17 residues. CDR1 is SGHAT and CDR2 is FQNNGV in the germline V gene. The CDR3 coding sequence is TGTGCCAGCAGCTCGAGAGTGACTAGCGGAGACACAGATACGCAGTATTTT. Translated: CASSSRVTSGDTDTQYF.